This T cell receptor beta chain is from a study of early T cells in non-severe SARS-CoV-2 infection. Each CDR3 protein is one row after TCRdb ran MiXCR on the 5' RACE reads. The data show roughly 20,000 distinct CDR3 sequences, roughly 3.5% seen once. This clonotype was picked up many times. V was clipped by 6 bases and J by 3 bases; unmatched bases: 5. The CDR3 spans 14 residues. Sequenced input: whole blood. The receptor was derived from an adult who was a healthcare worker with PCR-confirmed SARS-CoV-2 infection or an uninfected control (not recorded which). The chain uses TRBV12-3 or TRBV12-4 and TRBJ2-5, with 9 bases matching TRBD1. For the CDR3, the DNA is TGTGCCAGCAGCTCCGGACAGGGGAAAGAGACCCAGTACTTC. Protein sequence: CASSSGQGKETQYF.